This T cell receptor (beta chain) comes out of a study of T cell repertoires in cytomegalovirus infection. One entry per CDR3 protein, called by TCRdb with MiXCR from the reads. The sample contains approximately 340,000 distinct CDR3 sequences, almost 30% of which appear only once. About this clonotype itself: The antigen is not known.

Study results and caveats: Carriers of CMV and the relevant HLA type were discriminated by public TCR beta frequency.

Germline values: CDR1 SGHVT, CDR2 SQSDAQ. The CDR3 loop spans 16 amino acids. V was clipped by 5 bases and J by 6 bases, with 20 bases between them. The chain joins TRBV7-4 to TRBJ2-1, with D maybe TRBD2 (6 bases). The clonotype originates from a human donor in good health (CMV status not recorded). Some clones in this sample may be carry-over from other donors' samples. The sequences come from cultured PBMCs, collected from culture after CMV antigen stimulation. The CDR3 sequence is CASSTPWGEEINEQFF. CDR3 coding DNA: TGTGCCAGCAGCACCCCGTGGGGGGAGGAGATCAATGAGCAGTTCTTC.